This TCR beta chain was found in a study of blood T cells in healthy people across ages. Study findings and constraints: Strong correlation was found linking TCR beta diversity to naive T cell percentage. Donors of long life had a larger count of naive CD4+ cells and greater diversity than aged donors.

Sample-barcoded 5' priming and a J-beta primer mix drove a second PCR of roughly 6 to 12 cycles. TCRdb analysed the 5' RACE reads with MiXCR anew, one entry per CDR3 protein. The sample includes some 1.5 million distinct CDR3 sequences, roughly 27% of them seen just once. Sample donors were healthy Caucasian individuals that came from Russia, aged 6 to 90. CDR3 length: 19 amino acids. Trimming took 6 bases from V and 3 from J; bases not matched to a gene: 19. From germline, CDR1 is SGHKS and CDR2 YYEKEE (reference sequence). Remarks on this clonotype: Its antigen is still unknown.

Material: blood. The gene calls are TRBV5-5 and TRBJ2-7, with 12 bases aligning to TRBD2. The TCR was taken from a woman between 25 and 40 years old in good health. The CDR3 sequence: CASTDSPGTSGSILYEQYF. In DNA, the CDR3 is TGTGCCAGCACTGACAGTCCCGGGACTAGCGGGTCGATCCTCTACGAGCAGTACTTC.